Listed here are 16 T cell receptor beta chains from one sample, sequenced in a study of blood T cells in healthy people across ages. A second PCR, run for about 7 to 11 cycles, used a sample-barcoded 5' primer plus a J-beta primer mix. TCRdb re-derived calls from the 5' RACE reads in MiXCR, one entry per CDR3 protein. The sample lists roughly 800,000 distinct CDR3 sequences; roughly 50% were seen once. The sample comprised blood. All receptors derive from an elderly man in good health.

The V and J genes are TRBV10-2 and TRBJ2-3; D is unresolved. Trimming took 2 bases from V and 14 from J, leaving 20 bases between them. The CDR3 loop spans 14 amino acids. From germline, CDR1 is WSHSY and CDR2 SAAADI. The CDR3, as DNA: TGCGCCAGCAGTGAGACGCCCCTGCACAGAGACGCGTATTTT. Translation: CASSETPLHRDAYF.

This chain connects TRBV4-2 to TRBJ2-5, with D perhaps TRBD2 (6 bases). Looked up from germline, CDR1 is LGHNA and CDR2 is YNFKEQ. V was shortened by 4 bases and J by 2 bases, with 14 bases between the two germline ends. The CDR3 has 15 amino acids. The CDR3 protein is CASSPTSRGQETQYF. In nucleotides, the CDR3 is TGTGCCAGCAGCCCAACGTCACGGGGGCAAGAGACCCAGTACTTC.

The chain combines TRBV27 with TRBJ2-7; the match to TRBD2 covers 9 bases. CDR3 length equals 16 residues. Germline loops: CDR1 MNHEY, CDR2 SMNVEV (reference sequence). J gave up 2 bases and V 2 bases, and 7 bases lay outside the gene matches. CDR3 region: CASSLIRREGPYEQYF. CDR3 sequence (DNA): TGTGCCAGCAGTTTAATAAGGCGGGAGGGCCCCTACGAGCAGTACTTC.

J is TRBJ2-7 and V is TRBV28, with D possibly TRBD2 on 6 matching bases. The CDR3 spans 15 residues. V lost 5 bases and J lost 1, with 15 bases in between. Germline lookup yields CDR1 MDHEN and CDR2 SYDVKM. The CDR3 loop reads CASSPRVGGSYEQYF. In DNA form, the CDR3 reads TGTGCCAGCAGTCCCCGAGTCGGGGGTTCCTACGAGCAGTACTTC.

The V gene is TRBV6-2 or TRBV6-3, the J gene TRBJ1-5; the D is unclear. The V and J ends lost 2 bases and 10 bases respectively, with 15 bases between them. Looked up from germline, CDR1 is MNHEY and CDR2 is SVGEGT. The CDR3 runs 14 residues. The DNA of the CDR3 is TGTGCCAGCAGTTACGTCATAGGGAACAGTCCCCAGCATTTT. This translates into CASSYVIGNSPQHF.

This chain links TRBV28 with TRBJ2-7; 8 nucleotides agree with TRBD1. The CDR3 consists of 15 residues. The junction had 14 bases not matched to a gene; V was cut back by 6 bases and J by 7 bases. The germline V gene encodes CDR1 MDHEN and CDR2 SYDVKM. In DNA form, the CDR3 reads TGTGCCAGCAGCCCCCCAGGGACAGGTCGGTGGGAGCAGTACTTC. This codes for CASSPPGTGRWEQYF.

Written as DNA, the CDR3 is TGTGCCAGCGCAGGGCGAAGCTCCTACGAGCAGTACTTC. It encodes CASAGRSSYEQYF. This chain links TRBV2 with TRBJ2-7, with a tentative D call TRBD1 (5 bases). This CDR3 comprises 13 residues. Trimming stripped 8 bases from V and 0 bases from J, with 11 bases between. CDR1 is SNHLY, CDR2 FYNNEI, per germline.

There are a few counts of this clonotype. This chain connects TRBV5-6 to TRBJ2-7; 9 nucleotides agree with TRBD2. J was trimmed by 6 bases and V by 5 bases; bases with no gene match: 9. Germline-derived CDR1 and CDR2 are SGHDT and YYEEEE. The CDR3 contains 14 residues. The CDR3 here is CASSYGLASGEQYF. The CDR3, as DNA: TGTGCCAGCAGTTACGGACTAGCGAGTGGCGAGCAGTACTTC.

The chain joins TRBV6-1 to TRBJ2-5; maybe TRBD2 (5 bases). Per germline, CDR1 MNHNS and CDR2 SASEGT. The V gene lost 4 bases and the J gene lost 0 bases, with 9 bases spanning the gap. The CDR3 loop spans 14 amino acids. CDR3 DNA sequence: TGTGCCAGCAGTGGGATGGACTACCAAGAGACCCAGTACTTC. Amino acids: CASSGMDYQETQYF.

The rearrangement joins TRBV7-8 to TRBJ2-4; 8 nucleotides match TRBD1. The J segment lost 0 bases and the V segment lost 5 bases, leaving 3 bases of the junction unmatched. The CDR3 length is 15 residues. The V gene's germline CDR1 is SGHVS and CDR2 FQNEAQ. CDR3 sequence: CASSKDRVAKNIQYF. CDR3 in DNA: TGTGCCAGCAGCAAGGACAGGGTAGCCAAAAACATTCAGTACTTC.

The chain recombines TRBV11-2 with TRBJ2-1; the match to TRBD2 covers 7 bases. Looked up from germline, CDR1 is SGHAT and CDR2 is FQNNGV. The junction had 4 bases not matched to a gene; V was cut back by 3 bases and J by 2 bases. This CDR3 contains 15 residues. CDR3 residues: CASSFSGLAYNEQFF. DNA of the CDR3: TGTGCCAGCAGCTTTAGCGGGTTAGCCTACAATGAGCAGTTCTTC.

This chain uses TRBV5-6 with TRBJ2-3; 9 bases match TRBD2. Germline V gene sequence: CDR1 SGHDT, CDR2 YYEEEE. With 0 bases clipped from V and 14 bases from J, the junction kept 19 bases outside the gene matches. The CDR3 is made up of 17 amino acids. CDR3 in DNA: TGTGCCAGCAGCTTGGGTGTGACTAGCGGAGATCACAGATACGCGTATTTT. Its translation is CASSLGVTSGDHRYAYF.

This clonotype turned up a few times. V gene TRBV15 combines with J gene TRBJ2-7, with D perhaps matching TRBD1 (5 bases). V lost 3 bases, J lost 4 bases, and 7 bases lay in between. From germline, CDR1 is LNHNV and CDR2 YYDKDF (reference sequence). The CDR3 sequence is 12 residues long. In nucleotides, the CDR3 is TGTGCCACCAGCAGGTCAGGGTACGAGCAGTACTTC. Translating gives CATSRSGYEQYF.

This clonotype was observed at least ten times. The rearrangement uses TRBV10-3 and TRBJ2-1; TRBD2 is a possible D gene (5 bases). Germline CDR1 reads ENHRY; CDR2 reads SYGVKD. Trimming removed 4 bases at V and 9 bases at J, with 16 bases between. This CDR3 contains 14 residues. The DNA for the CDR3 is TGTGCCATCAGTGCCCTAGCTAGAGACACTGAGCAGTTCTTC. Translating it yields CAISALARDTEQFF.

This chain uses TRBV5-1 with TRBJ2-3; no definite D call. Trimming shortened V by 5 bases and J by 6 bases, and 16 bases separated the two germline ends. Per the germline V gene, CDR1 is SGHRS and CDR2 is YFSETQ. This CDR3 has 14 residues. The CDR3 sequence is CASRQETDRDTQYF. CDR3 DNA: TGCGCCAGCAGGCAGGAAACGGATAGGGATACGCAGTATTTT.

The V gene is TRBV28, the J gene TRBJ1-4, with D possibly being TRBD1 (6 bases). V lost 6 bases, J lost 8 bases, and 25 bases lay in between. The CDR3 runs to 17 residues. Germline loops: CDR1 MDHEN, CDR2 SYDVKM. The CDR3 protein is CASSGPDPRGGDEKLFF. CDR3 DNA sequence: TGTGCCAGCAGCGGACCAGACCCCAGGGGCGGAGACGAAAAACTGTTTTTT. Using reference TRBV28 and TRBJ1-4 for the parts outside the CDR3, the full variable domain is DVKVTQSSRYLVKRTGEKVFLECVQDMDHENMFWYRQDPGLGLRLIYFSYDVKMKEKGDIPEGYSVSREKKERFSLILESASTNQTSMYLCASSGPDPRGGDEKLFFGSGTQLSVL.